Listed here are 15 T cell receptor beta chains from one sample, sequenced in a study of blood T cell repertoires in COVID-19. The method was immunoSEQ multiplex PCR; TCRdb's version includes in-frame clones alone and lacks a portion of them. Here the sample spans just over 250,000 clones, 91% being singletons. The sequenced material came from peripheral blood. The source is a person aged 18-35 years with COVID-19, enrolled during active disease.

Here the CDR3 DNA reads TGTGCCAGTAGTATTCTCACAGGGAATCAGCCCCAGCATTTT. Amino acid sequence: CASSILTGNQPQHF. The rearrangement uses TRBV19 and TRBJ1-5, with D perhaps matching TRBD1 (6 bases). From germline, CDR1 is LNHDA and CDR2 SQIVND (reference sequence). The CDR3 contains 14 residues. Deletions cut 3 bases from V and 4 bases from J, with 10 bases between.

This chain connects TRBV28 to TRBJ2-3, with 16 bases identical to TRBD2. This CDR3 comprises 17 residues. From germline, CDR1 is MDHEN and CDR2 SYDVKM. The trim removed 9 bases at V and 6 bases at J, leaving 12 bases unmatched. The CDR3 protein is CASIGTSGRAMGDTQYF. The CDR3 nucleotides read TGTGCCAGTATTGGGACTAGCGGGAGGGCCATGGGGGATACGCAGTATTTT.

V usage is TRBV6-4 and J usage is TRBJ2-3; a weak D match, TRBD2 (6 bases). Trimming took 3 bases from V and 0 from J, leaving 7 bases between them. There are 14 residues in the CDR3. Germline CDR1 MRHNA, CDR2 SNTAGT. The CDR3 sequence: CASSESGSTDTQYF. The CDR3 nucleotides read TGTGCCAGCAGTGAAAGCGGGAGCACAGATACGCAGTATTTT.

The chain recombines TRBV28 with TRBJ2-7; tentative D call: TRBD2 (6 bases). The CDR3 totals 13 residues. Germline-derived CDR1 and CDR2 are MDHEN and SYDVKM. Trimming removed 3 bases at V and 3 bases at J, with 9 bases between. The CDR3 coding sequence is TGTGCCAGCAGTTTTGGCGGGATCTACGAGCAGTACTTC. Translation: CASSFGGIYEQYF.

The CDR3 spells CAREGAYGPRTTFF. The CDR3 region has the DNA TGTGCCAGGGAGGGGGCATACGGCCCAAGAACGACTTTCTTT. The chain has TRBV2 and TRBJ1-1; 7 bases are shared with TRBD1. Per germline, CDR1 SNHLY and CDR2 FYNNEI. The CDR3 sequence is 14 residues long. J was trimmed by 12 bases and V by 9 bases; bases with no gene match: 19.

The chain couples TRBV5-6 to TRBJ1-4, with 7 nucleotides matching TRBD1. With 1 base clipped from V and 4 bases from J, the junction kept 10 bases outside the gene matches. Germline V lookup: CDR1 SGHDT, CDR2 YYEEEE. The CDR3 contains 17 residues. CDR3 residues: CASSLLGGQAFNEKLFF. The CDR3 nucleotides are TGTGCCAGCAGCTTGCTGGGCGGACAGGCGTTTAATGAAAAACTGTTTTTT.

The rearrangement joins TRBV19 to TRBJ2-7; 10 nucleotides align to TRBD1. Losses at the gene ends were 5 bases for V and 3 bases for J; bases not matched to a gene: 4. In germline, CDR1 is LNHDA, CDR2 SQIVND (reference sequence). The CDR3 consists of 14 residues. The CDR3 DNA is TGTGCCAGTAGTTCCCGGACAGGGGGCTACGAGCAGTACTTC. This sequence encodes CASSSRTGGYEQYF.

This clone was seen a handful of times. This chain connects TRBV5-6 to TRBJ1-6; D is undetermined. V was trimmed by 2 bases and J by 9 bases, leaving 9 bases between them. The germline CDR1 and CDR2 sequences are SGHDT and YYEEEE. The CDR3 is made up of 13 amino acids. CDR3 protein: CASSLHDGSPLHF. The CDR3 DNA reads TGTGCCAGCAGCTTACATGATGGTTCACCCCTCCACTTT.

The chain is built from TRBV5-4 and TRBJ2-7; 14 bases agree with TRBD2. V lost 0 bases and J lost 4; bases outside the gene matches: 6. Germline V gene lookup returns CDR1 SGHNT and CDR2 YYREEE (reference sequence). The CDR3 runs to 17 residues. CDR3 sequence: CASSLEGTSGSGYEQYF. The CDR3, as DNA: TGTGCCAGCAGCTTGGAAGGGACTAGCGGGAGCGGGTACGAGCAGTACTTC. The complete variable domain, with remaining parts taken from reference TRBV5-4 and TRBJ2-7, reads ETGVTQSPTHLIKTRGQQVTLRCSSQSGHNTVSWYQQALGQGPQFIFQYYREEENGRGNFPPRFSGLQFPNYSSELNVNALELDDSALYLCASSLEGTSGSGYEQYFGPGTRLTVT.

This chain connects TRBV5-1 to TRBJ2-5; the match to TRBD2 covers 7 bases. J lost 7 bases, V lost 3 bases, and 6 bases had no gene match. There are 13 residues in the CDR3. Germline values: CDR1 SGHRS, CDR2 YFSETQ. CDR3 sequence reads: CASSSGGSGTQYF. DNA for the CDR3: TGCGCCAGCAGCTCGGGGGGTTCGGGGACCCAGTACTTC.

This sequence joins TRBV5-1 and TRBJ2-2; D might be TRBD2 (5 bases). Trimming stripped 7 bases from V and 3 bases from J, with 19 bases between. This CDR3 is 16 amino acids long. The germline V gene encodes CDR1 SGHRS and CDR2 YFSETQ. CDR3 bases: TGCGCCAGCGCACGGGGAGCATCCACGGACACCGGGGAGCTGTTTTTT. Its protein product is CASARGASTDTGELFF.

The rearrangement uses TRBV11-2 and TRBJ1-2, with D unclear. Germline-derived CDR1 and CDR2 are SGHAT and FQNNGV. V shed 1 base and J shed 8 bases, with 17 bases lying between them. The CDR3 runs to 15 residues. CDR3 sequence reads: CASSLGREAVGGYTF. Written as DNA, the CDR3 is TGTGCCAGCAGCTTAGGGAGGGAAGCGGTAGGAGGCTACACCTTC. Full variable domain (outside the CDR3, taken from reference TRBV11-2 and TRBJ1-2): EAGVAQSPRYKIIEKRQSVAFWCNPISGHATLYWYQQILGQGPKLLIQFQNNGVVDDSQLPKDRFSAERLKGVDSTLKIQPAKLEDSAVYLCASSLGREAVGGYTFGSGTRLTVV.

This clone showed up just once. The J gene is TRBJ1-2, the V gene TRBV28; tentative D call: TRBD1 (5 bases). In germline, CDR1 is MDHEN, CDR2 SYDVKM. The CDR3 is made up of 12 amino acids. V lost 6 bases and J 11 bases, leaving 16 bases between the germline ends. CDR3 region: CASSTGTPGYTF. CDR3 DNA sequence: TGTGCCAGCAGCACCGGGACTCCAGGTTACACCTTC.

The CDR3, as DNA: TGTGCCAGCAGCGCGGGACTAGGTGGCATCGAGCAGTACTTC. The encoded protein is CASSAGLGGIEQYF. The rearrangement uses TRBV7-2 and TRBJ2-7, with 8 positions matching TRBD2. CDR1 and CDR2 (germline): SGHTA, FQGNSA. This CDR3 is built from 14 residues. The trim removed 5 bases at V and 6 bases at J, leaving 9 bases unmatched.

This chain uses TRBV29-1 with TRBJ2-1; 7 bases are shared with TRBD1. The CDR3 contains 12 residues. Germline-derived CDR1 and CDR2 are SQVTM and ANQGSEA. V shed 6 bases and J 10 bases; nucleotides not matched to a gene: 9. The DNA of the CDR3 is TGCAGCGTGCAACGGGACAGCTACGAGCAGTTCTTC. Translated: CSVQRDSYEQFF.